A selection of T cell receptor beta chains follows, all from one sample in a study of blood T cell repertoires in COVID-19. Only in-frame clones appear in the TCRdb table, and some are missing; sequencing was by immunoSEQ multiplex PCR. The sample shows 280,000 or so clones, 88% of them seen only once. Material: peripheral blood. These receptors were obtained from a man aged 18 to 35 with active or convalescent COVID-19. Each CDR3 is given with its conserved first and last residue. The order of the fields is V gene, J gene, D gene, clone size, CDR3 protein, CDR3 DNA. A D gene is named only where the DNA matches it firmly. Expanded clones get a size class; other rows say once, few or many, or leave the size out.

>TRBV27|TRBJ1-3|-|-
CASRNGPAGNTIYF
TGTGCCAGCAGAAATGGGCCCGCTGGAAACACCATATATTTT
>TRBV13|TRBJ1-2|TRBD1|once
CASSLGRTGPYGYTF
TGTGCCAGCAGCTTAGGCCGGACAGGGCCCTATGGCTACACCTTC
>TRBV5-6|TRBJ1-2|-|-
CASSPGVRDYGYTF
TGTGCCAGCAGCCCGGGAGTCAGGGACTATGGCTACACCTTC
>TRBV21-1|TRBJ2-7|-|-
CASSTIRQGPSEQYF
TGTGCCAGCAGCACCATTAGACAGGGCCCCTCCGAGCAGTACTTC
>TRBV6-6|TRBJ1-1|TRBD1|-
CASSQIPPGQGKGTEAFF
TGTGCCAGCAGTCAAATTCCTCCGGGACAGGGAAAGGGCACTGAAGCTTTCTTT
>TRBV4-1|TRBJ2-7|-|-
CASSRRETGPYEQYF
TGCGCCAGCAGCCGCCGAGAGACAGGTCCCTACGAGCAGTACTTC
>TRBV27|TRBJ2-1|TRBD2|-
CASSRTSGGVYNEQFF
TGTGCCAGCAGTAGGACTAGCGGGGGGGTCTACAATGAGCAGTTCTTC
>TRBV7-2|TRBJ2-3|-|-
CASSSTGKRTDTQYF
TGTGCCAGCAGCTCAACAGGGAAGAGGACAGATACGCAGTATTTT
>TRBV6-5|TRBJ1-4|-|-
CASTTDQGEKLFF
TGTGCCAGCACTACTGATCAGGGTGAAAAACTGTTTTTT
>TRBV9|TRBJ1-6|TRBD1|-
CASSVEGGTVVNSPLHF
TGTGCCAGCAGCGTAGAGGGTGGGACAGTGGTAAATTCACCCCTCCACTTT
>TRBV7-2|TRBJ1-4|-|-
CASSPGSINEKLFF
TGTGCCAGCAGCCCAGGGTCAATTAATGAAAAACTGTTTTTT
>TRBV25-1|TRBJ1-1|-|-
CASSYGGTNTEAFF
TGTGCCAGCAGTTATGGGGGGACTAACACTGAAGCTTTCTTT
>TRBV6-5|TRBJ2-7|TRBD2|-
CASSFTSGASSYEQYF
TGTGCCAGCAGTTTTACTAGCGGTGCTAGCTCCTACGAGCAGTACTTC
>TRBV15|TRBJ1-4|-|-
CATSRETQGEKLFF
TGTGCCACCAGCAGAGAGACTCAGGGGGAAAAACTGTTTTTT
>TRBV10-3|TRBJ1-1|-|-
CAIRWGVTNTEAFF
TGTGCCATCAGGTGGGGGGTTACGAACACTGAAGCTTTCTTT
>TRBV6-1|TRBJ2-3|TRBD2|-
CASSEMRGVTDTQYF
TGTGCCAGCAGTGAGATGCGGGGGGTCACAGATACGCAGTATTTT
>TRBV7-9|TRBJ2-1|TRBD2|-
CASSPGLYTYNEQFF
TGTGCCAGCAGCCCGGGACTATATACCTACAATGAGCAGTTCTTC
>TRBV6-1|TRBJ1-4|-|-
CASSEVSDGGEKLFF
TGTGCCAGCAGTGAAGTCTCGGACGGGGGTGAAAAACTGTTTTTT